The 15 T cell receptor beta chains given below trace back to one sample, sequenced in a study of CD8+ T cells in alopecia areata listed by TCRdb under 2018. Interpreted using the paper, the time point label stands for: roughly 24 weeks on oral tofacitinib. The treatment or condition label corresponds to: oral pan-JAK inhibitor, 5-10 mg twice daily. The library was produced with the immunoSEQ multiplex PCR assay. To provide template for TCR sequencing, every sample had RNA extracted and reverse transcribed into cDNA. As stored in TCRdb, this immuneACCESS dataset retains in-frame rearrangements with V and J assigned. A fraction of the clones does not appear; measured against another copy, unresolved V genes explain less than half of the discrepancy, and the remainder lacks a known reason. This sample comprises under 200,000 clones, roughly 60% of them detected only once. 11% to 15% of the sample lies in the top ten.

The sample in question was CD4+ T cells sorted from blood, obtained at week 24, from a patient treated with tofacitinib. The receptors derive from a human donor with alopecia areata.

DNA of the CDR3: TGTGCCAGCAGCTTGGGGCAATTGCTTACCGGCTACACCTTC. The encoded protein is CASSLGQLLTGYTF. V is TRBV5-6 and J is TRBJ1-2; D is ambiguous. CDR3 length: 14 amino acids. V shed 0 bases and J shed 8 bases, with 14 bases lying between them. The V gene's germline CDR1 is SGHDT and CDR2 YYEEEE.

This clone was counted a few times. The chain employs TRBV29-1 and TRBJ2-5; TRBD1 matches 10 bases. Germline CDR1 reads SQVTM; CDR2 reads ANQGSEA. The V segment lost 7 bases and the J segment 5 bases; nucleotides outside the gene matches: 13. The CDR3 contains 15 residues. CDR3 DNA sequence: TGCAGCGCCCTTAGACAGGGGGCGCCCCGGGAGACCCAGTACTTC. This codes for CSALRQGAPRETQYF.

This clone has more than one count but fewer than ten. The chain uses TRBV7-8 and TRBJ2-7; D gene uncertain. CDR1 is SGHVS and CDR2 is FQNEAQ in the germline V gene. The CDR3 runs 13 residues. Deletions cut 4 bases from V and 10 bases from J, with 17 bases between. The CDR3 sequence is CASSSQQQDPQYF. The DNA of the CDR3 is TGTGCCAGCAGCTCCCAACAGCAGGATCCACAGTACTTC.

Details on this clone: An end of the junction does not agree with germline; a read error may underlie this. The rearrangement joins TRBV30 to TRBJ1-2, with D maybe TRBD1 (5 bases). This CDR3 comprises 11 residues. Germline loops: CDR1 GTSNPN, CDR2 SVGIG (reference sequence). CDR3 loop: CAWIGAGAKQF. The CDR3 DNA follows: TGTGCCTGGATAGGGGCAGGCGCCAAACAATTC.

This clone was recorded a few times. The J gene is TRBJ1-6, the V gene TRBV6-1; D may be TRBD1 (6 bases). Per the germline V gene, CDR1 is MNHNS and CDR2 is SASEGT. The V end lost 7 bases, the J end lost 4 bases, and 8 bases lay between the germline ends. The CDR3 spans 13 residues. The CDR3 coding sequence is TGTGCCAGCACCGACAGGTATAATTCACCCCTCCACTTT. Protein: CASTDRYNSPLHF.

This clone was recorded a few times. V usage is TRBV29-1 and J usage is TRBJ2-2; TRBD1 aligns across 8 bases. CDR1 and CDR2 from the germline V gene are SQVTM and ANQGSEA. The V and J ends lost 6 bases and 2 bases, in that order; junction bases with no gene match: 5. This CDR3 has 14 amino acids. Here the CDR3 reads CSVLTGVNTGELFF. DNA of the CDR3: TGCAGCGTGCTGACAGGGGTCAACACCGGGGAGCTGTTTTTT.

In its sample, this clone was seen once. The V gene is TRBV29-1, the J gene TRBJ2-1, with D perhaps TRBD2 (7 bases). The ends were cut back, 7 bases at V and 2 bases at J, with 24 bases in the middle. Germline loops: CDR1 SQVTM, CDR2 ANQGSEA. The CDR3 is 17 residues long. The CDR3 nucleotides read TGCAGCGCTAGACGGGGGGCAACCCTATCCCCCTACAATGAGCAGTTCTTC. Residues: CSARRGATLSPYNEQFF.

There are a few counts of this clone. The J gene is TRBJ2-7, the V gene TRBV5-6; D call uncertain. The germline V and J ends were trimmed by 2 bases and 3 bases, with 0 bases remaining between them. The CDR3 runs 10 residues. Germline V gene data show CDR1 as SGHDT and CDR2 as YYEEEE. The CDR3 region has the DNA TGTGCCAGCAGCTTCTACGAGCAGTACTTC. Translating it yields CASSFYEQYF.

The chain recombines TRBV2 with TRBJ1-1; TRBD1 aligns across 8 bases. CDR3 length: 13 amino acids. J lost 4 bases, V lost 10 bases, and 8 bases had no gene match. Germline values: CDR1 SNHLY, CDR2 FYNNEI. For the CDR3, the DNA is TGTGCCACCACGACAGGGGAGGCCACTGAAGCTTTCTTT. It is translated as CATTTGEATEAFF.

The chain employs TRBV5-1 and TRBJ1-4; unclear D gene. The CDR3 runs 16 residues. Between the trimmed V and J ends, which lost 0 bases and 6 bases, there was a span of 15 bases. CDR1 and CDR2 (germline): SGHRS, YFSETQ. CDR3 nucleotides: TGCGCCAGCAGCTTGGGGGCGAGGACTCCCGATGAAAAACTGTTTTTT. This translates into CASSLGARTPDEKLFF.

This clone came up once. The chain joins TRBV7-2 to TRBJ2-1, with D maybe TRBD2 (6 bases). The CDR3 is 16 amino acids. V was cut by 3 bases and J by 0 bases, with 12 bases left in between. The germline gives CDR1 SGHTA, CDR2 FQGNSA. The CDR3 DNA follows: TGTGCCAGCAGCTTCTGGGACTCGGGCTCCTACAATGAGCAGTTCTTC. Amino acid sequence: CASSFWDSGSYNEQFF. The whole variable domain, remainder taken from reference TRBV7-2 and TRBJ2-1, is GAGVSQSPSNKVTEKGKDVELRCDPISGHTALYWYRQSLGQGLEFLIYFQGNSAPDKSGLPSDRFSAERTGGSVSTLTIQRTQQEDSAVYLCASSFWDSGSYNEQFFGPGTRLTVL.

This clone was seen a few times. The chain uses TRBV4-1 and TRBJ1-2; the match to TRBD1 covers 9 bases. The CDR3 contains 16 residues. With V trimmed by 4 bases and J by 4 bases, 10 bases remained unmatched. The germline gives CDR1 MGHRA, CDR2 YSYEKL. The CDR3 DNA reads TGCGCCAGCAGCCTCAAAGGACAGGGGAAGACCTATGGCTACACCTTC. This sequence encodes CASSLKGQGKTYGYTF.

The V and J genes are TRBV7-2 and TRBJ2-1; D not certain. This CDR3 is built from 13 residues. Trimming shortened V by 5 bases and J by 4 bases, and 9 bases separated the two germline ends. Germline V CDR1 and CDR2: SGHTA, FQGNSA. The DNA for the CDR3 is TGTGCCAGCAGCATGTACGGGTACAATGAGCAGTTCTTC. It yields the protein CASSMYGYNEQFF.

The rearrangement links TRBV15 to TRBJ2-2, with TRBD1 as a possible D gene (6 bases). CDR1 is LNHNV, CDR2 YYDKDF, per germline (reference sequence). Trimming stripped 2 bases from V and 5 bases from J, with 18 bases between. The CDR3 extends over 17 amino acids. In DNA form, the CDR3 reads TGTGCCACCAGCAGACCGCAAACCGGGACACCAACCGGGGAGCTGTTTTTT. Translated, it gives CATSRPQTGTPTGELFF.

The chain carries TRBV4-1 and TRBJ2-5; TRBD1 aligns across 7 bases. V was clipped by 3 bases and J by 2 bases; unmatched bases: 9. Germline CDR1 reads MGHRA; CDR2 reads YSYEKL. The CDR3 sequence is 16 residues long. In DNA, the CDR3 is TGCGCCAGCAGCCATCGAGGGACAGTTGGTCAAGAGACCCAGTACTTC. The encoded protein is CASSHRGTVGQETQYF.